This T cell receptor beta chain came from a study of cytomegalovirus exposure and HLA in healthy donors. The V and J ends lost 0 bases and 5 bases respectively, with 12 bases between them. Per germline, CDR1 SGHNT and CDR2 YYREEE (reference sequence). This CDR3 comprises 15 residues. About this clone itself: The antigen remains unidentified.

The PCR ran on 60 Vbeta and 13 Jbeta primers. Profiling relied on immunoSEQ multiplex PCR, and the TCRdb table lists in-frame clones only, not all of them. The sample lists about 190,000 clones, about four fifths occurring once. Study results and limitations: The investigators catalogued 150 to 200 TCR beta chains as cytomegalovirus-associated. In a later analysis, TCR beta V- and J-gene trimming showed a link to a missense DCLRE1C variant. Differences between HLA loci emerged in a later analysis of TCR association rates, with DRB1 most and HLA-C fewest. Among donors in an Asian-associated ancestry cluster, a later analysis reportedly found fewer N-insertions than the roughly 730-donor mean.

Sequenced sample: PBMCs. This TCR was sampled from a man aged 30-40 years in good health and CMV-seropositive. The chain has TRBV5-4 and TRBJ1-5, with D possibly matching TRBD1 (5 bases). This CDR3 reads CASSLGGGFDQPQHF. For the CDR3, the DNA is TGTGCCAGCAGCTTGGGGGGGGGATTTGATCAGCCCCAGCATTTT.